These T cell receptor beta chains were read from a single sample in a study of cytomegalovirus exposure and HLA in healthy donors. Profiling relied on immunoSEQ multiplex PCR, and the TCRdb table lists in-frame clones only, not all of them. The sample lists around 150,000 clones, 79% occurring once. The sequenced sample was PBMCs. These receptors all come from a man between 50 and 59 years old in good health and CMV-seropositive. Both conserved end residues are part of each CDR3. A D gene is named only where the DNA matches it firmly. Not every row has a clone size; where given, it reads once, few, many or a size class.

d_gene: .
abundance: .
j_gene: TRBJ2-5
v_gene: TRBV7-9
CDR3aa: CASSLPRQETQYF
CDR3nt: TGTGCCAGCAGCCTACCCAGACAGGAGACCCAGTACTTC

d_gene: .
abundance: .
j_gene: TRBJ2-1
v_gene: TRBV15
CDR3aa: CATSRVQGGEQFF
CDR3nt: TGTGCCACCAGCAGAGTCCAGGGCGGTGAGCAGTTCTTC

d_gene: .
abundance: .
j_gene: TRBJ2-1
v_gene: TRBV19
CDR3aa: CASSISGIYNEQFF
CDR3nt: TGTGCCAGTAGTATCTCCGGGATCTACAATGAGCAGTTCTTC

d_gene: TRBD1
abundance: .
j_gene: TRBJ1-4
v_gene: TRBV28
CDR3aa: CASRRGQENEKLFF
CDR3nt: TGTGCCAGCAGACGGGGACAGGAGAATGAAAAACTGTTTTTT

d_gene: TRBD2
abundance: .
j_gene: TRBJ2-5
v_gene: TRBV7-3
CDR3aa: CASSLAAGGGPAETQYF
CDR3nt: TGTGCCAGCAGCTTAGCAGCGGGAGGAGGGCCTGCGGAGACCCAGTACTTC

d_gene: TRBD1
abundance: few
j_gene: TRBJ1-6
v_gene: TRBV27
CDR3aa: CASRVTGAVDSPLHF
CDR3nt: TGTGCCAGCAGAGTTACAGGGGCCGTGGATTCACCCCTCCACTTT

d_gene: .
abundance: .
j_gene: TRBJ2-1
v_gene: TRBV7-2
CDR3aa: CASSLSSSANEQFF
CDR3nt: TGTGCCAGCAGCTTATCTAGTAGCGCGAATGAGCAGTTCTTC

d_gene: TRBD1
abundance: .
j_gene: TRBJ1-1
v_gene: TRBV7-2
CDR3aa: CASSLGSTGYTEAFF
CDR3nt: TGTGCCAGCAGCTTAGGCTCGACAGGGTACACTGAAGCTTTCTTT

d_gene: TRBD2
abundance: .
j_gene: TRBJ2-7
v_gene: TRBV6-5
CDR3aa: CASSYSWEGLAYEQYF
CDR3nt: TGTGCCAGCAGTTACTCGTGGGAGGGCCTGGCCTACGAGCAGTACTTC

d_gene: TRBD1
abundance: .
j_gene: TRBJ1-5
v_gene: TRBV19
CDR3aa: CASGGGQDNQPQHF
CDR3nt: TGTGCCAGTGGGGGGGGACAGGACAATCAGCCCCAGCATTTT

d_gene: .
abundance: .
j_gene: TRBJ1-6
v_gene: TRBV2
CDR3aa: CASSGPRGWDSPLHF
CDR3nt: TGTGCCAGCAGTGGACCCCGGGGGTGGGATTCACCCCTCCACTTT

d_gene: TRBD2
abundance: .
j_gene: TRBJ2-1
v_gene: TRBV27
CDR3aa: CASIAGASYNEQFF
CDR3nt: TGTGCCAGTATAGCGGGAGCCTCCTACAATGAGCAGTTCTTC

d_gene: .
abundance: .
j_gene: TRBJ2-6
v_gene: TRBV27
CDR3aa: CASSTDDPREVSSTGANVLTF
CDR3nt: TGTGCCAGCAGTACCGATGATCCCAGGGAAGTGAGCTCCACTGGGGCCAACGTCCTGACTTTC

d_gene: TRBD1
abundance: .
j_gene: TRBJ1-5
v_gene: TRBV28
CDR3aa: CASSSGGYNQPQHF
CDR3nt: TGTGCCAGCAGCTCAGGGGGTTACAATCAGCCCCAGCATTTT

d_gene: .
abundance: once
j_gene: TRBJ1-1
v_gene: TRBV5-1
CDR3aa: CASSPVPENTEAFF
CDR3nt: TGCGCCAGCAGCCCTGTTCCAGAGAACACTGAAGCTTTCTTT

d_gene: TRBD2
abundance: few
j_gene: TRBJ2-7
v_gene: TRBV2
CDR3aa: CASSEETSGSSEQYF
CDR3nt: TGTGCCAGCAGTGAAGAAACTAGCGGGAGCTCCGAGCAGTACTTC

d_gene: .
abundance: .
j_gene: TRBJ1-5
v_gene: TRBV19
CDR3aa: CASSIVPGSNQPQHF
CDR3nt: TGTGCCAGTAGTATAGTTCCGGGAAGCAATCAGCCCCAGCATTTT

d_gene: .
abundance: .
j_gene: TRBJ2-7
v_gene: TRBV11-2
CDR3aa: CASSVNSGGAYEQYF
CDR3nt: TGTGCCAGCAGTGTCAACAGTGGAGGGGCCTACGAGCAGTACTTC

d_gene: .
abundance: .
j_gene: TRBJ2-7
v_gene: TRBV10-3
CDR3aa: CASQGHPAYEQYF
CDR3nt: TGTGCCAGCCAAGGACATCCAGCCTACGAGCAGTACTTC

d_gene: .
abundance: once
j_gene: TRBJ2-7
v_gene: TRBV7-9
CDR3aa: CASSTTTSSYEQYF
CDR3nt: TGTGCCAGCAGCACGACTACTAGCTCCTACGAGCAGTACTTC

d_gene: .
abundance: .
j_gene: TRBJ2-6
v_gene: TRBV29-1
CDR3aa: CSVVFLSRSGANVLTF
CDR3nt: TGCAGCGTTGTTTTTTTGTCCAGATCTGGGGCCAACGTCCTGACTTTC

d_gene: .
abundance: once
j_gene: TRBJ1-2
v_gene: TRBV7-8
CDR3aa: CASSLTYSHGYTF
CDR3nt: TGTGCCAGCAGCTTAACCTACAGCCATGGCTACACCTTC

d_gene: .
abundance: few
j_gene: TRBJ1-1
v_gene: TRBV27
CDR3aa: CASSFLDRNTEAFF
CDR3nt: TGTGCCAGCAGTTTCCTTGACAGGAACACTGAAGCTTTCTTT

d_gene: .
abundance: .
j_gene: TRBJ2-3
v_gene: TRBV2
CDR3aa: CASSELGATDTQYF
CDR3nt: TGTGCCAGCAGTGAATTGGGGGCGACAGATACGCAGTATTTT

d_gene: TRBD2
abundance: .
j_gene: TRBJ2-1
v_gene: TRBV30
CDR3aa: CAREAGMGLGINEQFF
CDR3nt: TGTGCACGGGAGGCGGGTATGGGACTAGGAATAAATGAGCAGTTCTTC

d_gene: .
abundance: .
j_gene: TRBJ1-4
v_gene: TRBV5-1
CDR3aa: CASSPREGNEKLFF
CDR3nt: TGCGCCAGCAGCCCGAGGGAAGGTAATGAAAAACTGTTTTTT

d_gene: .
abundance: .
j_gene: TRBJ2-6
v_gene: TRBV5-1
CDR3aa: CASSASSGANVLTF
CDR3nt: TGCGCCAGCTCGGCTAGCTCTGGGGCCAACGTCCTGACTTTC

d_gene: .
abundance: many
j_gene: TRBJ1-5
v_gene: TRBV7-2
CDR3aa: CASSLEFNRNQPQHF
CDR3nt: TGTGCCAGCAGCTTAGAATTCAACAGGAATCAGCCCCAGCATTTT

d_gene: .
abundance: .
j_gene: TRBJ1-2
v_gene: TRBV28
CDR3aa: CASSLTGYYGYTF
CDR3nt: TGTGCCAGCAGTTTAACAGGCTACTATGGCTACACCTTC

d_gene: .
abundance: once
j_gene: TRBJ1-5
v_gene: TRBV7-5
CDR3aa: CARSLPQDSDPSYSNQPQHF
CDR3nt: TGTGCCAGAAGCTTACCTCAAGACAGCGACCCTTCTTATAGCAATCAGCCCCAGCATTTT

d_gene: TRBD2
abundance: .
j_gene: TRBJ2-2
v_gene: TRBV2
CDR3aa: CASNPGTSGNTGELFF
CDR3nt: TGTGCCAGCAATCCAGGGACTAGCGGGAACACCGGGGAGCTGTTTTTT

d_gene: TRBD1
abundance: .
j_gene: TRBJ2-4
v_gene: TRBV5-6
CDR3aa: CASSFQGEAKNIQYF
CDR3nt: TGTGCCAGCAGCTTCCAGGGGGAAGCCAAAAACATTCAGTACTTC

d_gene: TRBD1
abundance: .
j_gene: TRBJ1-3
v_gene: TRBV19
CDR3aa: CASSRGDSRNTIYF
CDR3nt: TGTGCCAGTAGTAGGGGGGACAGCCGAAACACCATATATTTT

d_gene: TRBD2
abundance: .
j_gene: TRBJ2-7
v_gene: TRBV11-2
CDR3aa: CASSFSAGGWYEQYF
CDR3nt: TGTGCCAGCAGCTTCTCTGCGGGGGGCTGGTACGAGCAGTACTTC

d_gene: .
abundance: .
j_gene: TRBJ1-4
v_gene: TRBV7-2
CDR3aa: CASSRRGYGEKLFF
CDR3nt: TGTGCCAGCAGTAGACGGGGGTATGGTGAAAAACTGTTTTTT

d_gene: TRBD1
abundance: once
j_gene: TRBJ2-2
v_gene: TRBV19
CDR3aa: CASKGTGDTGELFF
CDR3nt: TGTGCCAGCAAAGGGACAGGGGACACCGGGGAGCTGTTTTTT

d_gene: .
abundance: .
j_gene: TRBJ2-7
v_gene: TRBV28
CDR3aa: CASSLGTPNEQYF
CDR3nt: TGTGCCAGCAGTTTGGGGACACCTAACGAGCAGTACTTC

d_gene: .
abundance: .
j_gene: TRBJ2-2
v_gene: TRBV10-1
CDR3aa: CASSEGGTRAGELFF
CDR3nt: TGCGCCAGCAGTGAGGGGGGGACCAGGGCCGGGGAGCTGTTTTTT

d_gene: TRBD2
abundance: .
j_gene: TRBJ2-1
v_gene: TRBV11-3
CDR3aa: CASSSGLAGGPRNEQFF
CDR3nt: TGTGCCAGCAGCTCGGGACTAGCGGGAGGGCCAAGGAATGAGCAGTTCTTC

d_gene: TRBD1
abundance: .
j_gene: TRBJ1-1
v_gene: TRBV6-5
CDR3aa: CASSYSQGANTEAFF
CDR3nt: TGTGCCAGCAGTTACTCGCAGGGGGCAAACACTGAAGCTTTCTTT

d_gene: TRBD2
abundance: few
j_gene: TRBJ2-7
v_gene: TRBV7-8
CDR3aa: CASSPNSGRMEEQYF
CDR3nt: TGTGCCAGCAGCCCCAATAGCGGGAGGATGGAGGAGCAGTACTTC

d_gene: TRBD2
abundance: few
j_gene: TRBJ2-1
v_gene: TRBV2
CDR3aa: CASSLAGGNEQFF
CDR3nt: TGTGCCAGCAGTCTGGCGGGAGGGAATGAGCAGTTCTTC

d_gene: .
abundance: once
j_gene: TRBJ2-7
v_gene: TRBV6-1
CDR3aa: CASTRASPGEQYF
CDR3nt: TGTGCCAGCACGAGGGCCAGTCCGGGGGAGCAGTACTTC

d_gene: .
abundance: .
j_gene: TRBJ2-2
v_gene: TRBV5-1
CDR3aa: CASSLGLNTGELFF
CDR3nt: TGCGCCAGCAGCTTGGGTCTGAACACCGGGGAGCTGTTTTTT

d_gene: .
abundance: .
j_gene: TRBJ2-6
v_gene: TRBV5-8
CDR3aa: CASSLESGTGANVLTF
CDR3nt: TGTGCCAGCAGCTTGGAGTCAGGGACTGGGGCCAACGTCCTGACTTTC

d_gene: .
abundance: .
j_gene: TRBJ2-7
v_gene: TRBV6-1
CDR3aa: CASSDPPRKVYEQYF
CDR3nt: TGTGCCAGCAGTGATCCCCCCAGGAAAGTCTACGAGCAGTACTTC